The 27 T cell receptor beta chains reported below all come from one sample, sequenced in a study of OX40 agonist ivuxolimab in advanced cancers. Measured with immunoSEQ multiplex PCR; TCRdb has only the in-frame clones, and not every one. The profile shows some 40,000 clones, 70% to 85% of them singletons. This sample comprised CD4+ or CD8+ T cells sorted from blood, obtained in a trial of the OX40 agonist ivuxolimab. Every receptor here comes from an adult with an advanced solid tumor such as melanoma, head and neck, liver or kidney cancer.

This clone was seen once. The chain employs TRBV27 and TRBJ2-3; 9 bases agree with TRBD1. Trimming cost V 4 bases and J 0 bases; bases outside gene matches: 5. There are 16 residues in the CDR3. CDR1 and CDR2 (germline): MNHEY, SMNVEV (reference sequence). CDR3 sequence reads: CASSSAGTGSTDTQYF. DNA for the CDR3: TGTGCCAGCAGTTCCGCCGGGACAGGGAGCACAGATACGCAGTATTTT.

The V call is TRBV19, the J call TRBJ2-7; 9 bases line up with TRBD1. Germline CDR1 reads LNHDA; CDR2 reads SQIVND (reference sequence). CDR3 size: 15 residues. Trimming took 3 bases from V and 2 from J; bases not matched to a gene: 5. The CDR3 loop is CASSIVGQGTYEQYF. CDR3 DNA: TGTGCCAGTAGTATCGTAGGACAGGGGACCTACGAGCAGTACTTC.

The chain has TRBV5-6 and TRBJ2-7, with D hard to call. CDR1 and CDR2 from the germline V gene are SGHDT and YYEEEE. The CDR3 sequence is 14 residues long. The V and J ends lost 0 bases and 3 bases respectively, with 10 bases between them. The CDR3 nucleotides are TGTGCCAGCAGCTTGGGCCCGGTATTCTACGAGCAGTACTTC. It codes for CASSLGPVFYEQYF.

V is TRBV4-3 and J is TRBJ1-2, with a possible D match to TRBD1 (5 bases). The ends were cut back, 3 bases at V and 0 bases at J, with 20 bases in the middle. Per germline, CDR1 LGHNA and CDR2 YSLEER. This CDR3 spans 18 amino acids. The CDR3 is CASSQGTLGTASNYGYTF. DNA of the CDR3: TGCGCCAGCAGCCAGGGTACTCTCGGGACGGCCTCTAACTATGGCTACACCTTC.

The rearrangement links TRBV7-8 to TRBJ1-5, with D possibly being TRBD1 (5 bases). V lost 5 bases and J lost 1, with 12 bases in between. There are 15 residues in the CDR3. Germline lookup yields CDR1 SGHVS and CDR2 FQNEAQ. The CDR3 sequence is CASSPFGGSNQPQHF. The CDR3 DNA follows: TGTGCCAGCAGCCCTTTCGGGGGGAGCAATCAGCCCCAGCATTTT.

The J gene is TRBJ1-2, the V gene TRBV28; TRBD1 agrees at 11 bases. V lost 6 bases and J lost 0; bases outside the gene matches: 6. Germline values: CDR1 MDHEN, CDR2 SYDVKM. CDR3 length equals 16 residues. Written as DNA, the CDR3 is TGTGCCAGCAGGTACCTGGGACAGGGGGCTAACTATGGCTACACCTTC. Protein: CASRYLGQGANYGYTF.

V is TRBV14 and J is TRBJ1-1; D possibly corresponds to TRBD1 (5 bases). V shed 5 bases and J shed 4 bases, with 11 bases lying between them. This CDR3 comprises 13 residues. Per germline, CDR1 SGHDN and CDR2 FVKESK. The CDR3 bases are TGTGCCAGCAGCGTTAGGGGTGGCACTGAAGCTTTCTTT. It codes for CASSVRGGTEAFF.

The CDR3 spells CASSLNRPNTEAFF. The CDR3 nucleotides are TGCGCCAGCAGCTTGAACCGCCCGAACACTGAAGCTTTCTTT. The genes are TRBV5-1 and TRBJ1-1, with no clear D. CDR3 length equals 14 residues. V was trimmed by 1 base and J by 1 base, leaving 8 bases between them. Germline V lookup: CDR1 SGHRS, CDR2 YFSETQ.

The chain links TRBV7-9 to TRBJ2-3; D is undetermined. V was trimmed by 8 bases and J by 4 bases, leaving 19 bases between them. This CDR3 is built from 15 residues. In germline, CDR1 is SEHNR, CDR2 FQNEAQ (reference sequence). This CDR3 reads CASLHTVSSPDTQYF. The CDR3 bases are TGTGCCAGCCTCCACACTGTCTCCAGCCCAGATACGCAGTATTTT.

The chain combines TRBV14 with TRBJ1-1, with 7 bases that match TRBD1. V lost 3 bases, J lost 2 bases, and 18 bases stayed unmatched. Germline lookup yields CDR1 SGHDN and CDR2 FVKESK. CDR3 length: 19 residues. CDR3 amino acids: CASSHYRQGGVRGNTEAFF. The DNA of the CDR3 is TGTGCCAGCAGCCACTATCGACAGGGAGGGGTCCGGGGCAACACTGAAGCTTTCTTT.

V and J are TRBV4-3 and TRBJ1-2; D gene uncertain. Germline values: CDR1 LGHNA, CDR2 YSLEER. Trimming removed 0 bases from V and 3 bases from J, with 11 bases in between. This CDR3 contains 15 residues. This CDR3 is CASSQDPSNYYGYTF. The CDR3 nucleotides read TGCGCCAGCAGCCAAGATCCCAGCAATTACTATGGCTACACCTTC.

A single count supports this clone. This chain joins TRBV7-9 and TRBJ1-3; D unresolved. Germline CDR1 is SEHNR and CDR2 is FQNEAQ (reference sequence). CDR3 length equals 14 residues. The V end lost 2 bases, the J end lost 0 bases, and 5 bases lay between the germline ends. CDR3 residues: CASSLLISGNTIYF. The CDR3, as DNA: TGTGCCAGCAGCTTATTAATCTCTGGAAACACCATATATTTT.

The chain carries TRBV4-1 and TRBJ1-1, with a weak D call TRBD1 (5 bases). Germline CDR1 reads MGHRA; CDR2 reads YSYEKL. Trimming took off 4 bases at V and 4 bases at J, with 16 bases between the two ends. The CDR3 is 15 amino acids. The CDR3 DNA reads TGCGCCAGCAGCCGCCTGGGCGTGAGGGGCACTGAAGCTTTCTTT. This codes for CASSRLGVRGTEAFF.

The chain combines TRBV5-4 with TRBJ2-3; the match to TRBD2 covers 10 bases. J lost 4 bases, V lost 8 bases, and 10 bases had no gene match. The CDR3 spans 15 residues. Germline V lookup: CDR1 SGHNT, CDR2 YYREEE (reference sequence). The CDR3 region is CASNPSGGVADTQYF. The CDR3 nucleotides read TGTGCCAGTAATCCTAGCGGGGGTGTTGCAGATACGCAGTATTTT.

This sequence joins TRBV7-2 and TRBJ2-7, with 10 bases lining up with TRBD2. The J segment lost 7 bases and the V segment lost 4 bases, leaving 10 bases of the junction unmatched. The CDR3 spans 15 residues. Germline CDR1 and CDR2: SGHTA and FQGNSA. Written as DNA, the CDR3 is TGTGCCAGCAGCTCCAGCGGGAGGGGGTTGGGAGAGCAGTACTTC. This translates into CASSSSGRGLGEQYF.

DNA of the CDR3: TGTGCCAGCGAGCAGGGGGCCCATCTTGGCGGGGAGCTGTTTTTT. This encodes CASEQGAHLGGELFF. J is TRBJ2-2 and V is TRBV7-3; 8 positions match TRBD1. The CDR3 length is 15 residues. V dropped 8 bases and J dropped 7; count of bases not matched to a gene: 12. Looked up from germline, CDR1 is SGHTA and CDR2 is FQGTGA.

This clone was observed once. CDR3 DNA sequence: TGTGCCAGCAAGAAAAAGGGGGGCTACGAGCAGTACTTC. This gives the protein CASKKKGGYEQYF. The chain combines TRBV2 with TRBJ2-7; D is perhaps TRBD1 or TRBD2 (6 bases each). The CDR3 has 13 residues. Deletions cut 7 bases from V and 3 bases from J, with 13 bases between. Germline-derived CDR1 and CDR2 are SNHLY and FYNNEI.

The chain has TRBV15 and TRBJ2-1, with 12 nucleotides matching TRBD2. V lost 2 bases to trimming and J lost 7 bases; unmatched junction nucleotides: 12. The CDR3 has 18 residues. Germline loops: CDR1 LNHNV, CDR2 YYDKDF (reference sequence). This CDR3 is CATSRRQGGTSGRNEQFF. CDR3 nucleotide sequence: TGTGCCACCAGCAGACGACAGGGAGGCACTAGCGGGAGGAATGAGCAGTTCTTC.

The gene calls are TRBV7-9 and TRBJ1-2; D is uncertain. The CDR3 is made up of 12 amino acids. V lost 1 base to trimming and J lost 7 bases, with 7 bases between them. Germline V gives CDR1 SEHNR, CDR2 FQNEAQ (reference sequence). This CDR3 is CASSLGESGYTF. In DNA form, the CDR3 reads TGTGCCAGCAGCTTAGGGGAAAGTGGCTACACCTTC.

The V call is TRBV7-2, the J call TRBJ1-1; D not certain. The CDR3 covers 14 residues. The germline gives CDR1 SGHTA, CDR2 FQGNSA. The germline V and J ends were trimmed by 7 bases and 5 bases, with 17 bases remaining between them. The CDR3 is CASTFAGSGTEAFF. CDR3 bases: TGTGCCAGCACCTTCGCGGGCTCGGGGACTGAAGCTTTCTTT.

The chain couples TRBV6-5 to TRBJ1-3, with 8 bases aligning to TRBD1. Germline CDR1 and CDR2: MNHEY and SVGAGI. V was clipped by 4 bases and J by 10 bases; unmatched bases: 3. This CDR3 is built from 12 residues. In nucleotides, the CDR3 is TGTGCCAGCAGTTCTGGACAGGGAACCATATATTTT. Translating it yields CASSSGQGTIYF.

The chain uses TRBV27 and TRBJ2-2; D remains unclear. V lost 3 bases to trimming and J lost 5 bases, with 10 bases between them. In germline, CDR1 is MNHEY, CDR2 SMNVEV (reference sequence). The CDR3 spans 14 residues. The CDR3 spells CASSFSGRTGELFF. The CDR3 bases are TGTGCCAGCAGTTTCTCCGGACGGACCGGGGAGCTGTTTTTT.

This clone was picked up one time. V and J are TRBV4-1 and TRBJ1-4; TRBD1 matches at 7 bases. The length of the CDR3 is 15 residues. Looked up from germline, CDR1 is MGHRA and CDR2 is YSYEKL. V lost 6 bases, J lost 4 bases, and 8 bases stayed unmatched. The DNA for the CDR3 is TGCGCCAGCAGACACCGGGACAGCCTTAATGAAAAACTGTTTTTT. This translates into CASRHRDSLNEKLFF.

The CDR3: CASSTAGGKSYEQYF. The CDR3 nucleotides are TGTGCCAGCAGTACTGCGGGGGGGAAGTCCTACGAGCAGTACTTC. V is TRBV6-6 and J is TRBJ2-7; 9 positions agree with TRBD2. CDR1 and CDR2 from the germline V gene are MNHNY and SVGAGI (reference sequence). This CDR3 spans 15 amino acids. V lost 5 bases and J lost 1; bases outside the gene matches: 6.

The chain links TRBV5-4 to TRBJ2-3; D may be TRBD2 (6 bases). Trimming took 3 bases from V and 4 from J, leaving 12 bases between them. The CDR3 totals 14 residues. The germline CDR1 and CDR2 sequences are SGHNT and YYREEE (reference sequence). The CDR3 reads CASSSGTASDTQYF. CDR3 bases: TGTGCCAGCAGCTCGGGGACTGCCTCAGATACGCAGTATTTT.

V usage is TRBV27 and J usage is TRBJ2-7, with 10 bases that match TRBD1. Germline CDR1 is MNHEY and CDR2 is SMNVEV (reference sequence). Unmatched junction bases numbered 8, after V lost 10 bases and J lost 2 bases. The CDR3 runs to 14 residues. CDR3 region: CATRRGTGAYEQYF. In DNA, the CDR3 is TGTGCCACCAGGAGGGGGACAGGGGCCTACGAGCAGTACTTC.

The chain combines TRBV4-3 with TRBJ2-2; D might be TRBD2 (6 bases). The germline V gene encodes CDR1 LGHNA and CDR2 YSLEER. The CDR3 has 15 residues. V was clipped by 4 bases and J by 4 bases, with 13 bases between them. CDR3 amino acids: CASSLGLGGTGELFF. The CDR3 bases are TGCGCCAGCAGCCTGGGACTCGGGGGCACCGGGGAGCTGTTTTTT.